These T cell receptor beta chains were read from a single sample in a study of neoadjuvant nivolumab and ipilimumab in lung cancer. TCRdb's copy holds only in-frame clones and misses some; the assay was immunoSEQ multiplex PCR. The sample carries around 30,000 clones, around 80% recorded once. The sample here was peripheral blood, taken before neoadjuvant nivolumab, alone or with ipilimumab. The receptors shown here come from an adult with non-small cell lung cancer. CDR3s include the opening cysteine and the closing phenylalanine or tryptophan. The order of the fields is V gene, J gene, clone size, D gene, CDR3 protein, CDR3 DNA. The D gene is left open where the match is weak. The listing skips clone size in some rows; elsewhere it reads once, few, many or a size class.

V: TRBV29-1
J: TRBJ1-2
size: NA
D: NA
CDR3: CSAVSANYGYTF
DNA: TGCAGCGCAGTATCTGCTAACTATGGCTACACCTTC

V: TRBV5-4
J: TRBJ1-2
size: NA
D: TRBD1
CDR3: CASSIQGIRNYGYTF
DNA: TGTGCCAGCAGCATACAGGGGATCAGAAACTATGGCTACACCTTC

V: TRBV2
J: TRBJ2-3
size: NA
D: NA
CDR3: CASSEVLADTQYF
DNA: TGTGCCAGCAGTGAAGTCCTGGCAGATACGCAGTATTTT

V: TRBV7-2
J: TRBJ1-1
size: NA
D: NA
CDR3: CASSLMSSYEGAFF
DNA: TGTGCCAGCAGCTTAATGAGTTCGTACGAGGGAGCTTTCTTT

V: TRBV7-8
J: TRBJ1-2
size: few
D: TRBD1
CDR3: CASSRTGNGYTF
DNA: TGTGCCAGCAGCCGGACAGGCAATGGCTACACCTTC

V: TRBV11-2
J: TRBJ1-2
size: few
D: NA
CDR3: CASSLESYGYTF
DNA: TGTGCCAGCAGCTTAGAGAGCTATGGCTACACCTTC

V: TRBV7-2
J: TRBJ2-1
size: NA
D: NA
CDR3: CASRRPSYNEQFF
DNA: TGTGCCAGCAGACGACCAAGCTACAATGAGCAGTTCTTC

V: TRBV7-2
J: TRBJ2-5
size: NA
D: NA
CDR3: CASSFGTPQETQYF
DNA: TGTGCCAGCAGCTTCGGGACACCTCAAGAGACCCAGTACTTC

V: TRBV4-1
J: TRBJ1-1
size: NA
D: NA
CDR3: CASRHTLGANTEAFF
DNA: TGCGCCAGCAGGCACACCTTGGGGGCGAACACTGAAGCTTTCTTT

V: TRBV11-3
J: TRBJ2-2
size: NA
D: TRBD2
CDR3: CASSPRRGSTGELFF
DNA: TGTGCCAGCAGCCCCCGGCGGGGGAGCACCGGGGAGCTGTTTTTT

V: TRBV7-2
J: TRBJ2-3
size: NA
D: NA
CDR3: CASSLDHGDTQYF
DNA: TGTGCCAGCAGCCTAGACCACGGAGATACGCAGTATTTT

V: TRBV11-2
J: TRBJ2-5
size: NA
D: NA
CDR3: CASSLGREETQYF
DNA: TGTGCCAGCAGCTTGGGGCGAGAGGAGACCCAGTACTTC

V: TRBV5-1
J: TRBJ2-6
size: NA
D: NA
CDR3: CASTPGLVSGANVLTF
DNA: TGCGCCAGTACGCCGGGTCTTGTCTCTGGGGCCAACGTCCTGACTTTC

V: TRBV18
J: TRBJ2-1
size: NA
D: TRBD1
CDR3: CASSAQGFEQFF
DNA: TGTGCCAGCTCAGCACAGGGGTTTGAGCAGTTCTTC

V: TRBV5-1
J: TRBJ1-2
size: NA
D: TRBD1
CDR3: CASSLEGTGESGYTF
DNA: TGCGCCAGCAGCTTGGAGGGGACAGGGGAAAGTGGCTACACCTTC

V: TRBV7-2
J: TRBJ1-6
size: NA
D: NA
CDR3: CASSSTYNSPLHF
DNA: TGTGCCAGCAGCTCGACATATAATTCACCCCTCCACTTT

V: TRBV12-5
J: TRBJ2-5
size: NA
D: NA
CDR3: CASGAGRPGETQYF
DNA: TGTGCTAGTGGTGCCGGGCGTCCGGGGGAGACCCAGTACTTC